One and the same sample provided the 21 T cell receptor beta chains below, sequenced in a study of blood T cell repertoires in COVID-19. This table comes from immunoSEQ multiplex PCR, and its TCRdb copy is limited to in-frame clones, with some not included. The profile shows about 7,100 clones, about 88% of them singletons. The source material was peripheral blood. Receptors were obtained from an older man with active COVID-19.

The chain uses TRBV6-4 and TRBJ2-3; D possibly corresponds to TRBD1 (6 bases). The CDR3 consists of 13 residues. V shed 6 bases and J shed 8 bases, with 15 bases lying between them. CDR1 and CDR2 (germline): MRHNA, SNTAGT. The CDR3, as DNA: TGTGCCAGCAGCGAAGACAGGCGCGGTACGCAGTATTTT. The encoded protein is CASSEDRRGTQYF.

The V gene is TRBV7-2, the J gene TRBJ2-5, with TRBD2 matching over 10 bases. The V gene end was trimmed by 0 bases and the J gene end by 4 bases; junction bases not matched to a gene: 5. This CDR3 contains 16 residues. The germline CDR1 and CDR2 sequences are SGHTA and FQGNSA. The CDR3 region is CASSLASSGGSETQYF. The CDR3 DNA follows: TGTGCCAGCAGCTTAGCTTCTAGCGGGGGTTCAGAGACCCAGTACTTC.

The CDR3: CASSSGQVLTGELFF. DNA for the CDR3: TGTGCCAGTAGTTCCGGACAGGTTCTCACCGGGGAGCTGTTTTTT. The chain uses TRBV19 and TRBJ2-2; 7 nucleotides line up with TRBD1. Per germline, CDR1 LNHDA and CDR2 SQIVND (reference sequence). After removal of 5 bases from V and 4 bases from J, the junction contained 7 bases not matched to a gene. The length of the CDR3 is 15 residues.

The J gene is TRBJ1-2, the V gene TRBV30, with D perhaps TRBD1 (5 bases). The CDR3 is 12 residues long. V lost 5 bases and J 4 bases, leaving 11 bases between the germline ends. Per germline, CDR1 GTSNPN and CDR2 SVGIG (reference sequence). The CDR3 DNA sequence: TGTGCCTGGGCTCAGGGAACCTATGGCTACACCTTC. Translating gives CAWAQGTYGYTF.

The CDR3 DNA is TGTGCCAGCAGCTTCGGGGAAGGAGGGTATGGCTACACCTTC. Amino acid sequence: CASSFGEGGYGYTF. The chain couples TRBV7-9 to TRBJ1-2; no clear D gene. Looked up from germline, CDR1 is SEHNR and CDR2 is FQNEAQ (reference sequence). The CDR3 has 14 residues. V dropped 3 bases and J dropped 5 bases, with 13 bases sitting between them.

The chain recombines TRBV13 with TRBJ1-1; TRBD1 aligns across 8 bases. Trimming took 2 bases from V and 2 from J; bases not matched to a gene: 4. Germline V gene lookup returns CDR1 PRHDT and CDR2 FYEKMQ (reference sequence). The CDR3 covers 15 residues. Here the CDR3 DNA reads TGTGCCAGCAGCTTATCGGGACAGGCAAACACTGAAGCTTTCTTT. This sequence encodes CASSLSGQANTEAFF.

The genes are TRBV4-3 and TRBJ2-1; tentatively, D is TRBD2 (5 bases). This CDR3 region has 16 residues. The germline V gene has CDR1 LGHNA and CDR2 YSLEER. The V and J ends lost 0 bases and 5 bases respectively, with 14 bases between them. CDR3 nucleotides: TGCGCCAGCAGCCAAGATGGGCCGGACTTCGACAATGAGCAGTTCTTC. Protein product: CASSQDGPDFDNEQFF.

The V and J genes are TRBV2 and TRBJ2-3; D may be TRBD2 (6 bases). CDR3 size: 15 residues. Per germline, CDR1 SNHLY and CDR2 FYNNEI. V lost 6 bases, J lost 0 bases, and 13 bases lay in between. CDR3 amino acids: CASSPGTGSTDTQYF. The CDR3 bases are TGTGCCAGCAGCCCAGGGACTGGTAGCACAGATACGCAGTATTTT.

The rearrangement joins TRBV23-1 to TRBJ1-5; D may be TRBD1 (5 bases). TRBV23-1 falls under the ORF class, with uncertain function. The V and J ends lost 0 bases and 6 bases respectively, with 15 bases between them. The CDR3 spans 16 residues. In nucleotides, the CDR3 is TGCGCCAGCAGTCAATCGAAACACAGGCGTGGTCAGCCCCAGCATTTT. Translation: CASSQSKHRRGQPQHF.

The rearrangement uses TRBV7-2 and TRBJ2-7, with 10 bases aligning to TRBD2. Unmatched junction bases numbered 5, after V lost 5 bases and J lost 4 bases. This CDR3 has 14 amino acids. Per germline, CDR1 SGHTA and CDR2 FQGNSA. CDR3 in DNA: TGTGCCAGCAGCGCTAGCGGGGGCCCTTACGAGCAGTACTTC. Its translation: CASSASGGPYEQYF.

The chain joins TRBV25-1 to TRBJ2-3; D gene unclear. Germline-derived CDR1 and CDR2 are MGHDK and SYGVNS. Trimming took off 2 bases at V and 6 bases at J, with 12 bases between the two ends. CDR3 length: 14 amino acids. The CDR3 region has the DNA TGTGCCAGCAGTGAAGCGGTGTCTCTTGATACGCAGTATTTT. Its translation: CASSEAVSLDTQYF.

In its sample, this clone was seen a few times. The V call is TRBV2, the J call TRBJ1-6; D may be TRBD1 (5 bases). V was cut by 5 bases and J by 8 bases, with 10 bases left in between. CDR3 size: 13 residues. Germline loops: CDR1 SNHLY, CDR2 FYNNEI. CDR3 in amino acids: CASSSDIHSPLHF. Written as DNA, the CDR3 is TGTGCCAGCAGTTCGGACATTCATTCACCCCTCCACTTT.

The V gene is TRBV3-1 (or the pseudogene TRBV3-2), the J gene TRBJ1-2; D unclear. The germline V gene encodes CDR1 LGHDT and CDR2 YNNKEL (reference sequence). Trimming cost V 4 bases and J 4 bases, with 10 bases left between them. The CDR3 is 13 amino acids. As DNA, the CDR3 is TGTGCCAGCAGCCCCGCCGAGGCCTATGGCTACACCTTC. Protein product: CASSPAEAYGYTF.

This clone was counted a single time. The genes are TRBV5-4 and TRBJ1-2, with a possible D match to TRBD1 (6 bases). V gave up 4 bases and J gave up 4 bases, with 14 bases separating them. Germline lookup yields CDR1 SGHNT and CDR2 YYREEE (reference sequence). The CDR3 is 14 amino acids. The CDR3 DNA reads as TGTGCCAGCAGCCCACAGGGTTGGACCTATGGCTACACCTTC. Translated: CASSPQGWTYGYTF.

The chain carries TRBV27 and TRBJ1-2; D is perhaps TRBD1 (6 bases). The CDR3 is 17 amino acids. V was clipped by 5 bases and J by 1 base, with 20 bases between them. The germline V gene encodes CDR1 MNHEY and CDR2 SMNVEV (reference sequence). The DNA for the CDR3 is TGTGCCAGCAGTCCCGGCGGGGGCCGGGGGAGTAACTATGGCTACACCTTC. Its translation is CASSPGGGRGSNYGYTF.

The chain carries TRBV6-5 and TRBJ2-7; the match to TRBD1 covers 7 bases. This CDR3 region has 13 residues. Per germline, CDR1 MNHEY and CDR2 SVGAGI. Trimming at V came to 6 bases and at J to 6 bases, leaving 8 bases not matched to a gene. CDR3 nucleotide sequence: TGTGCCAGCAGGAAGGGGGCTTCCGGCGAGCAGTACTTC. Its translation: CASRKGASGEQYF.

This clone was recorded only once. The CDR3 DNA follows: TGTGCCAGCAGTAATCCAGGGGATACCAACTATGGCTACACCTTC. This gives the protein CASSNPGDTNYGYTF. V and J are TRBV2 and TRBJ1-2; D might be TRBD1 (6 bases). The CDR3 consists of 15 residues. Germline loops: CDR1 SNHLY, CDR2 FYNNEI. V was clipped by 5 bases and J by 2 bases, with 15 bases between them.

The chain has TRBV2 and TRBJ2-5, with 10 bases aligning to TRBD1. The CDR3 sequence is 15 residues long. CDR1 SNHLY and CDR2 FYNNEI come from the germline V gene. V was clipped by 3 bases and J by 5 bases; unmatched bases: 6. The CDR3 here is CASSEDRGKGETQYF. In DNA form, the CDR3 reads TGTGCCAGCAGTGAGGACAGGGGGAAGGGGGAGACCCAGTACTTC.

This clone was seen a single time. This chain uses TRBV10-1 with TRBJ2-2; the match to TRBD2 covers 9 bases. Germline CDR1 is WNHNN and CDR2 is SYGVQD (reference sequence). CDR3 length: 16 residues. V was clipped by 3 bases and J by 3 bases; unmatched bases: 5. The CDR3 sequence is CASSEGGGGHTGELFF. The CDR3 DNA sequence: TGCGCCAGCAGTGAAGGCGGGGGGGGCCACACCGGGGAGCTGTTTTTT.

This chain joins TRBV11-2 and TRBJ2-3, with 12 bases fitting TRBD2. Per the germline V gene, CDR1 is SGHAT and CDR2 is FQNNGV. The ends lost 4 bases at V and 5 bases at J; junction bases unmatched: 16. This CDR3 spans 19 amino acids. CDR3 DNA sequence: TGTGCCAGCAGCTCCTCCGGGAGTTCGACTAGCGGGGGTGAAGATACGCAGTATTTT. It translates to CASSSSGSSTSGGEDTQYF.

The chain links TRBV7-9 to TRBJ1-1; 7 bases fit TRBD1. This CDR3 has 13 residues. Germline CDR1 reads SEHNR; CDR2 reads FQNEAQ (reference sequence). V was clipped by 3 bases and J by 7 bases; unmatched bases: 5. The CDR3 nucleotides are TGTGCCAGCAGCTTTACAGGGGCAAATGAAGCTTTCTTT. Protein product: CASSFTGANEAFF.